These 6 T cell receptor beta chains originate from one sample sequenced in a study of beta chain features in type 1 diabetes. Sequenced material consisted of expressed TCRB transcripts (all of the isolated RNA was reverse transcribed). Generated by immunoSEQ multiplex PCR, the TCRdb table keeps only in-frame clones and is missing some. There are 350,000 to 400,000 clones in the sample; around 15% occur only once, and approximately 0.019% lies in the top ten. Sequenced: naive CD4+ T cells from blood. These receptors were taken from a young woman in good health.

This clone has more than one count but fewer than ten. This chain uses TRBV5-1 with TRBJ1-1, with 7 bases matching TRBD1. Trimming cost V 1 base and J 8 bases; bases outside gene matches: 8. Per germline, CDR1 SGHRS and CDR2 YFSETQ. The CDR3 sequence is 14 residues long. The CDR3 spells CASSLSTTGSEAFF. Here the CDR3 DNA reads TGCGCCAGCAGCTTGAGTACGACAGGGTCCGAAGCTTTCTTT.

This clone came up a few times. The chain joins TRBV29-1 to TRBJ1-2; tentatively, D is TRBD1 (6 bases). Germline V gene sequence: CDR1 SQVTM, CDR2 ANQGSEA. V lost 0 bases, J lost 9 bases, and 23 bases lay in between. There are 16 residues in the CDR3. The DNA of the CDR3 is TGCAGCGTTGAAGATCGTGCCGGACAGAAGACCTTATGCTACACCTTC. Translated, it gives CSVEDRAGQKTLCYTF.

The rearrangement links TRBV28 to TRBJ2-7, with D tentatively TRBD2 (6 bases). This CDR3 spans 13 amino acids. Germline V gene data show CDR1 as MDHEN and CDR2 as SYDVKM. V lost 10 bases to trimming and J lost 0 bases, with 13 bases between them. The CDR3 DNA follows: TGTGCCACGAAGCCCGGGGGCTCCTACGAGCAGTACTTC. Its protein is CATKPGGSYEQYF.

DNA for the CDR3: TGTGCCAGCAGCGAAACCGGGAGTTACACTGAAGCTTTCTTT. It translates to CASSETGSYTEAFF. V is TRBV13 and J is TRBJ1-1, with unresolved D. CDR1 and CDR2 (germline): PRHDT, FYEKMQ (reference sequence). The CDR3 loop spans 14 amino acids. V was clipped by 5 bases and J by 3 bases, with 13 bases between them. Together with reference TRBV13 and TRBJ1-1, the CDR3 gives the full variable domain: AAGVIQSPRHLIKEKRETATLKCYPIPRHDTVYWYQQGPGQDPQFLISFYEKMQSDKGSIPDRFSAQQFSDYHSELNMSSLELGDSALYFCASSETGSYTEAFFGQGTRLTVV.

The gene calls are TRBV2 and TRBJ1-2, with 8 bases lining up with TRBD1. This CDR3 comprises 13 residues. With 7 bases clipped from V and 8 bases from J, the junction kept 9 bases outside the gene matches. Germline loops: CDR1 SNHLY, CDR2 FYNNEI. The CDR3, as DNA: TGTGCCAGCACCATTCCGGGACAGGTCGGCTACACCTTC. Residues: CASTIPGQVGYTF.

This clone was recorded a few times. The V call is TRBV7-3, the J call TRBJ2-6; D perhaps matches TRBD2 (6 bases). This CDR3 is 19 amino acids long. The V end lost 2 bases, the J end lost 1 base, and 18 bases lay between the germline ends. From germline, CDR1 is SGHTA and CDR2 FQGTGA. Here the CDR3 DNA reads TGTGCCAGCAGCTTATCGGGCGGGGTTGGGGCATCTGGGGCCAACGTCCTGACTTTC. Translated: CASSLSGGVGASGANVLTF.